The 3 T cell receptor beta chains below all came from one sample that was sequenced in a study of identical twins. In TCRdb, the 5' RACE reads were re-called with MiXCR into one record per CDR3 protein. The sample holds hundreds of thousands of distinct CDR3 sequences, about 12% seen once. These data also formed part of another study, on yellow fever vaccine responses in identical twins.

Specimen: PBMCs. The receptors shown here come from a woman aged 18-35 years in good health.

The V gene is TRBV27, the J gene TRBJ2-5, with 10 bases lining up with TRBD1. The germline V gene encodes CDR1 MNHEY and CDR2 SMNVEV (reference sequence). The CDR3 is 14 residues long. V gave up 8 bases and J gave up 5 bases; unmatched junction bases: 8. Here the CDR3 reads CASGRDRGMETQYF. The CDR3 coding sequence is TGTGCCAGCGGACGGGACAGGGGAATGGAGACCCAGTACTTC.

V is TRBV6-1 and J is TRBJ2-3; D is possibly TRBD2 (5 bases). CDR1 MNHNS and CDR2 SASEGT come from the germline V gene. V dropped 2 bases and J dropped 4 bases, with 10 bases sitting between them. CDR3 length: 14 residues. The CDR3 is CASSERGGADTQYF. DNA for the CDR3: TGTGCCAGCAGTGAACGGGGTGGAGCAGATACGCAGTATTTT.

This clonotype was counted a few times. V usage is TRBV29-1 and J usage is TRBJ1-2, with D possibly TRBD1 on 6 matching bases. The CDR3 loop spans 11 amino acids. Germline-derived CDR1 and CDR2 are SQVTM and ANQGSEA. Trimming left V 4 bases short and J 7 bases short, with 10 bases between. CDR3 sequence: CSVVGAGGYTF. The CDR3 DNA is TGCAGCGTTGTGGGGGCAGGTGGCTACACCTTC.